The 7 T cell receptor beta chains below come from one sample, sequenced in a study of T cells in Graves' hyperthyroidism and ophthalmopathy. The source material, RNA transcripts, was used to amplify TCR beta CDR3 regions. Carried out on the TCR CDR3, a first-round RT-PCR used the HTBI primer set. MiXCR, run by TCRdb on the multiplex PCR reads, gives a single entry per CDR3 protein. The sample has around 500,000 distinct CDR3 sequences, 15% to 20% seen once. Sample: blood. These receptors all come from a woman in her thirties with Graves' ophthalmopathy.

A remark on this clonotype: This clone may be a read error of a much larger clone one base away. The CDR3 protein is CASSLTSGTYQPQHF. DNA of the CDR3: TGTGCCAGCAGCTTGACATCAGGAACCTATCAGCCCCAGCATTTT. V is TRBV5-5 and J is TRBJ1-5; no reliable D call. The CDR3 spans 15 residues. The germline V and J ends were trimmed by 1 base and 5 bases, with 13 bases remaining between them. Germline CDR1 is SGHKS and CDR2 is YYEKEE (reference sequence).

This clonotype was found many times. The genes are TRBV5-6 and TRBJ2-1; D gene uncertain. The CDR3 is made up of 14 amino acids. Looked up from germline, CDR1 is SGHDT and CDR2 is YYEEEE. V dropped 7 bases and J dropped 0 bases, with 11 bases sitting between them. The DNA for the CDR3 is TGTGCCAGCTCGGGCAGCTTCTCCTACAATGAGCAGTTCTTC. Translation: CASSGSFSYNEQFF. The variable domain in full, with the rest retrieved from reference TRBV5-6 and TRBJ2-1, is DAGVTQSPTHLIKTRGQQVTLRCSPKSGHDTVSWYQQALGQGPQFIFQYYEEEERQRGNFPDRFSGHQFPNYSSELNVNALLLGDSALYLCASSGSFSYNEQFFGPGTRLTVL.

This clonotype was observed a few times. CDR3 loop: CASSQSPGQIFYGYTF. The CDR3 coding sequence is TGTGCCAGCAGCCAATCCCCGGGACAGATTTTCTATGGCTACACCTTC. The rearrangement joins TRBV16 to TRBJ1-2; 7 bases map to TRBD1. Trimming removed 0 bases from V and 4 bases from J; junction bases left unmatched: 8. The CDR3 covers 16 residues. The germline V gene has CDR1 KGHSY and CDR2 FQNENV. The variable domain in full, with the rest retrieved from reference TRBV16 and TRBJ1-2, is GEEVAQTPKHLVRGEGQKAKLYCAPIKGHSYVFWYQQVLKNEFKFLISFQNENVFDETGMPKERFSAKCLPNSPCSLEIQATKLEDSAVYFCASSQSPGQIFYGYTFGSGTRLTVV.

The rearrangement links TRBV6-1 to TRBJ1-4; no firm D call. Germline CDR1 and CDR2: MNHNS and SASEGT. Deletions cut 6 bases from V and 8 bases from J, with 19 bases between. This CDR3 spans 15 amino acids. The CDR3 sequence is CASRKASVSKEKLFF. CDR3 bases: TGTGCCAGCAGAAAGGCCTCCGTTAGCAAGGAAAAACTGTTTTTT.

This clonotype was recorded at least ten times. This chain uses TRBV28 with TRBJ2-7; 7 bases are a match to TRBD1. There are 12 residues in the CDR3. The germline gives CDR1 MDHEN, CDR2 SYDVKM. With V trimmed by 7 bases and J by 5 bases, 5 bases remained unmatched. The CDR3 DNA reads TGTGCCAGCACCTCCGGGACAGACGAGCAGTACTTC. Its translation: CASTSGTDEQYF.

With regard to this clonotype: A much larger clone lies one base from this, so it may be a read error. This chain's CDR3 is CASRTEADASPLHF. The CDR3 nucleotides are TGTGCCAGCAGGACGGAAGCTGACGCGTCACCCCTCCACTTT. The V and J genes are TRBV12-3 or TRBV12-4 and TRBJ1-6; D not resolved. V was trimmed by 6 bases and J by 10 bases, leaving 16 bases between them. This CDR3 comprises 14 residues.

The table lists this clonotype with many counts. The chain combines TRBV5-1 with TRBJ1-5; 8 nucleotides align to TRBD1. V trimming: 4 bases; J trimming: 6 bases; junction bases outside the gene matches: 6. Germline V gene lookup returns CDR1 SGHRS and CDR2 YFSETQ. The length of the CDR3 is 14 residues. The DNA for the CDR3 is TGCGCCAGCAGCAAGACAGGGGCCCCTCAGCCCCAGCATTTT. Encoded protein: CASSKTGAPQPQHF.